This is a list of T cell receptor beta chains from one sample in a study of T cell responses to AZD1222 COVID-19 vaccine. Here immunoSEQ multiplex PCR was the method, and the copy in TCRdb shows in-frame clones only, minus some. The repertoire holds under 150,000 clones, roughly 89% seen once, with over 8.5% in the top ten. The sequencing used peripheral blood, collected on day 0 of MenACWY control vaccination. These receptors came from an adult in good health. Each CDR3 is given with its conserved first and last residue. The D gene is left open where the match is weak. Size is stated for part of the rows, as once, few or many counts, or as a class when the clone is expanded.

>-|TRBJ1-6|-|TRBV4-3
TGCGCCAGCAGCCTAACGGCCTCCTATAATTCACCCCTCCACTTT
CASSLTASYNSPLHF
>-|TRBJ1-5|-|TRBV6-5
TGTGCCAGCGGCGATCAGCCCCAGCATTTT
CASGDQPQHF
>-|TRBJ2-7|-|TRBV10-1
TGCGCCAGCAGTGATACCGGGGGCGCCGAGCAGTACTTC
CASSDTGGAEQYF
>TRBD1|TRBJ1-5|-|TRBV19
TGTGCCAGTGACAGGGGGCTAAGAAGCAATCAGCCCCAGCATTTT
CASDRGLRSNQPQHF
>-|TRBJ1-2|few|TRBV25-1
TGTGCCAGCAGTGAATGGAGGGGCTTCTATGGCTACACCTTC
CASSEWRGFYGYTF
>TRBD2|TRBJ2-1|-|TRBV5-3
TGTGCCAGAAGCCTGGGACTAGCGGGATACAATGAGCAGTTCTTC
CARSLGLAGYNEQFF
>-|TRBJ2-7|-|TRBV5-1
TGCGCCAGCAGCACACCGGGACGGGGCTACGAGCAGTACTTC
CASSTPGRGYEQYF
>TRBD2|TRBJ2-7|-|TRBV24-1
TGTGCCACCAGTGTAGGGCTAGCGGGAGGGGGATACGAGCAGTACTTC
CATSVGLAGGGYEQYF
>-|TRBJ1-5|-|TRBV9
TGTGCCAGCAGCCGAGGGGTCGGGGATTCACAGCCCCAGCATTTT
CASSRGVGDSQPQHF
>-|TRBJ2-1|-|TRBV5-1
TGCGCCAGCAGCGTTCCGACGGGTCTTACCAATGAGCAGTTCTTC
CASSVPTGLTNEQFF
>-|TRBJ2-1|-|TRBV20-1
TGCAGTGCTAGTCAAGCGGATTACTCCTACAATGAGCAGTTCTTC
CSASQADYSYNEQFF
>-|TRBJ1-1|once|TRBV11-3
TGTGCCAGCAGCCCCCGGGGGCAGACCAGGGGCACTGAAGCTTTCTTT
CASSPRGQTRGTEAFF
>-|TRBJ2-1|-|TRBV28
TGTGCCAGCGAGAGTAGCTCCTACAATGAGCAGTTCTTC
CASESSSYNEQFF
>-|TRBJ1-1|-|TRBV10-2
TGCGCCAGCGCTGGGGCAGGATTTAACACTGAAGCTTTCTTT
CASAGAGFNTEAFF
>-|TRBJ2-3|-|TRBV20-1
TGCAGTGCTTCCACAGATACGCAGTATTTT
CSASTDTQYF
>-|TRBJ1-4|-|TRBV19
TGTGCCAGTAGTATCTCTTCAACTAATGAAAAACTGTTTTTT
CASSISSTNEKLFF
>TRBD1|TRBJ2-3|-|TRBV24-1
TGTGCCACCAGTGATTACACAGGGGGAACAGATACGCAGTATTTT
CATSDYTGGTDTQYF
>-|TRBJ2-7|-|TRBV2
TGTGCCAGCAAGAGAATCAAGGCCAACCCTGGGGACGAGCAGTACTTC
CASKRIKANPGDEQYF
>-|TRBJ1-1|-|TRBV11-3
TGTGCCAGCAGCTTAGATTGGGGACGCGGTGAAGCTTTCTTT
CASSLDWGRGEAFF
>TRBD1|TRBJ1-1|-|TRBV5-1
TGCGCCAGCAGCTTGGTAGGAACAGGGGTAACTGAAGCTTTCTTT
CASSLVGTGVTEAFF
>-|TRBJ1-3|once|TRBV3-1/TRBV3-2
TGTGCCAGCGGACCGTGGACCTCTGGAAACACCATATATTTT
CASGPWTSGNTIYF
>-|TRBJ2-3|once|TRBV6-2/TRBV6-3
TGTGCCAGCAGCTATCAAATGGTTTCGGACACAGATACGCAGTATTTT
CASSYQMVSDTDTQYF
>-|TRBJ1-1|-|TRBV11-3
TGTGCCAGCAGCTTAAACCATATGGGGCAGAGATTTATGAACACTGAAGCTTTCTTT
CASSLNHMGQRFMNTEAFF
>-|TRBJ1-6|few|TRBV27
TGTGCCAGCATTGTGTGCTTACTAGCCAGCTCCTATAATTCACCCCTCCACTTT
CASIVCLLASSYNSPLHF
>-|TRBJ2-5|-|TRBV5-6
TGTGCCAGCAGCTTGGTGGCAAAAGAGACCCAGTACTTC
CASSLVAKETQYF
>-|TRBJ2-7|-|TRBV18
TGTGCCAGCTCACCAGACACCCCCGGGGGCGACGAGCAGTACTTC
CASSPDTPGGDEQYF
>TRBD2|TRBJ2-3|-|TRBV15
TGTGCCACCAGCAGAGGGCGGGAGGCCCTCCCCGATACGCAGTATTTT
CATSRGREALPDTQYF
>TRBD2|TRBJ2-5|once|TRBV5-1
TGCGCCAGCAGCTGGGGGAGTAGCGGGGGAGAGACCCAGTACTTC
CASSWGSSGGETQYF